This record concerns one TCR beta chain sequence. Its antigen is still unknown. This sample was taken from a study of T cell repertoires in cytomegalovirus infection. In TCRdb, the reads were re-called with MiXCR into one record per CDR3 protein. There are 450,000 to 600,000 distinct CDR3 sequences in the sample; about 33% occur only once, and 15% to 20% lies in the top ten. V shed 3 bases and J 8 bases; nucleotides not matched to a gene: 4. The germline gives CDR1 SGHTA, CDR2 FQGTGA. The CDR3 has 13 residues. The chain uses TRBV7-3 and TRBJ1-1, with 9 nucleotides matching TRBD1. Material: cultured PBMCs, obtained from culture after CMV antigen stimulation. The sequence derives from a human donor in good health (CMV status not recorded). Some clones in this sample may be carry-over from other donors' samples. The DNA for the CDR3 is TGTGCCAGCAGCTTCACGACAGGGGGGGAAGCTTTCTTT. This gives the protein CASSFTTGGEAFF.